This TCR beta chain was retrieved from a study of cytomegalovirus exposure and HLA in healthy donors. V lost 4 bases to trimming and J lost 6 bases; unmatched junction nucleotides: 6. Germline CDR1 reads MDHEN; CDR2 reads SYDVKM. The CDR3 covers 14 residues. The method was immunoSEQ multiplex PCR; TCRdb's version includes in-frame clones alone and lacks a portion of them. The sample includes 60,000 to 70,000 clones, roughly 90% of them seen just once. The sequenced sample was PBMCs. This clonotype was obtained from a young woman in good health and CMV-seronegative. The chain carries TRBV28 and TRBJ2-7; 10 positions agree with TRBD1. The CDR3 region has the DNA TGTGCCAGCAGTTGGACAGGGGGGACGGGCGAGCAGTACTTC. It is translated as CASSWTGGTGEQYF.